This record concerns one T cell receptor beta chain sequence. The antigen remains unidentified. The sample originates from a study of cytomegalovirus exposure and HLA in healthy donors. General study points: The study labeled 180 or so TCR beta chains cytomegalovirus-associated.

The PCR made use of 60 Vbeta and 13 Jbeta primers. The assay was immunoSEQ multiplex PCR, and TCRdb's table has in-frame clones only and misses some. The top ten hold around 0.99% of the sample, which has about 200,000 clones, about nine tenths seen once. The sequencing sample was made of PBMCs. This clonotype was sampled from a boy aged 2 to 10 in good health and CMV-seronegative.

This CDR3 reads CASSVTAGDTGELFF. DNA for the CDR3: TGTGCCAGCAGCGTAACGGCGGGGGACACCGGGGAGCTGTTTTTT. This sequence joins TRBV9 and TRBJ2-2; 7 bases match TRBD2. The CDR3 has 15 residues. The germline gives CDR1 SGDLS, CDR2 YYNGEE. With V trimmed by 1 base and J by 3 bases, 3 bases remained unmatched.